The T cell receptor beta chain described here comes from a study of naive and memory T cell subsets. After CD4 positive bead selection, the CD4-negative fraction gave CD8 T cells. Four subsets defined by CD45RA and CD27 were sorted after CD3, CD4, CD8 and live/dead staining. CDR1 SGHNT and CDR2 YENEEA come from the germline V gene. CDR3 length: 16 residues. The ends lost 5 bases at V and 6 bases at J; junction bases unmatched: 13. Details on this clonotype: Its antigen is still unknown.

The beta constant-region primer was an equimolar mix of two oligonucleotides covering TRBC1 and TRBC2. An oligonucleotide with the SP2 primer and a 12-nucleotide UMI was ligated to the cDNA 3' end. Using its own MiXCR run on the UMI-ligation and nested PCR reads, TCRdb lists one record per CDR3 protein. Here the sample spans approximately 140,000 distinct CDR3 sequences, over 15% being singletons. Findings and caveats of the study: In CD4 and CD8 cells, diversity dropped from naive through EMRA.

The clonotype was recovered from a human donor in good health. The chain carries TRBV11-3 and TRBJ2-3, with 8 bases fitting TRBD1. The source material was naive CD4+ T cells from blood. The CDR3 DNA reads as TGTGCCAGCAGCCTTACCCCGACAGGGGCCTTCGATACGCAGTATTTT. Its protein is CASSLTPTGAFDTQYF.